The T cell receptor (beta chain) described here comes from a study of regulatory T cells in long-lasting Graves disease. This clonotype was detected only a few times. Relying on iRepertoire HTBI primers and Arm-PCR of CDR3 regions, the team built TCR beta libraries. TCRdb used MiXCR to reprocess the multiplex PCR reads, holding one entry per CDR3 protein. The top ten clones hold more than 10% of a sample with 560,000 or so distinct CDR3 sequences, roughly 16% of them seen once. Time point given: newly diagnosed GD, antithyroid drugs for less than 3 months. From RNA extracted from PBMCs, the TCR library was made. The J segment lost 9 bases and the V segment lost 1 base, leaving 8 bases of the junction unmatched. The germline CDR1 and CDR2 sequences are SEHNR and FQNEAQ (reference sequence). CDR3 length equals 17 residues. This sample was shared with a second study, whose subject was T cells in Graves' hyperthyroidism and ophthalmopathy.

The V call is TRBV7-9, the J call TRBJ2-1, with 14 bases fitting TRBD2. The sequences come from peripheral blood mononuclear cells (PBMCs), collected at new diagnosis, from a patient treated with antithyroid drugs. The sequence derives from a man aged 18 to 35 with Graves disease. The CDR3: CASSLEFGTSGSSEQFF. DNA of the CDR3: TGTGCCAGCAGCTTAGAATTTGGGACTAGCGGGAGCAGTGAGCAGTTCTTC.